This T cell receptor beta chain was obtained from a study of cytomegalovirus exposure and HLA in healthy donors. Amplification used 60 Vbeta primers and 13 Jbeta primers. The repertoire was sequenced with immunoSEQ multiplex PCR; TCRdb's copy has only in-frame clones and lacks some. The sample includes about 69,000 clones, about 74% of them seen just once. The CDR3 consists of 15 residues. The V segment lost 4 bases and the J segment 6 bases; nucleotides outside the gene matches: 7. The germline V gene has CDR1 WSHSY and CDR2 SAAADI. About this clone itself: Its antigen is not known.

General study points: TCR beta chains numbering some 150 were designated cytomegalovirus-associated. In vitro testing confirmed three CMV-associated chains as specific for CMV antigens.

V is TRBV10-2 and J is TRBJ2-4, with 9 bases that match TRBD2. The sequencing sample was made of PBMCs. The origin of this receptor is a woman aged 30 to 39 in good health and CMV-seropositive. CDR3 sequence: CASSALAGEVNIQYF. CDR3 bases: TGCGCCAGCAGTGCTTTAGCGGGAGAGGTAAACATTCAGTACTTC.